The clone carrying this T cell receptor beta chain was counted only a few times. Antigen specificity is unknown. Germline assignment: CDR1 MNHEY and CDR2 SMNVEV (reference sequence). The CDR3 totals 15 residues. The V gene lost 4 bases and the J gene lost 6 bases, with 15 bases spanning the gap. These data come from a study of T-cell reconstitution after alpha-beta-depleted transplantation in children. Notes on the study in general: Recipient T cells and thymic progenitors that survived gave rise to the high TCRbeta diversity observed at day 60 in some patients. Several hundred expanded graft clones reportedly were the source of alpha-beta T cells about two months after transplant. After one year, T-cell counts and TCRbeta diversity mostly came from new T cells.

TCRbeta library preparation incorporated unique molecular identifiers. MiXCR, applied by TCRdb to the PCR reads, yields one record per CDR3 protein. The sample consists of hundreds of thousands of distinct CDR3 sequences, approximately 15% of them appearing once. This chain uses TRBV27 with TRBJ2-2; a weak D match, TRBD2 (5 bases). The sequences come from PBMCs, mostly from graft donor cells, collected 360 days after TCRalphabeta/CD19-depleted stem cell transplant. This sequence was found in a male patient younger than 18 who had a stem cell transplant for acute lymphoblastic leukemia, so the T cells may come from the graft donor. CDR3 residues: CASSSINLASGELFF. The CDR3 DNA reads TGTGCCAGCAGTTCCATTAACTTAGCGTCCGGGGAGCTGTTTTTT.